This is a list of T cell receptor beta chains from one sample in a study of CD8+ T cells in alopecia areata. Assay: immunoSEQ multiplex PCR; the TCRdb copy retains only in-frame clones and omits some. Of about 7,400 clones in the sample, around 60% were seen once. The starting material was skin, obtained at week 4, from a patient treated with tofacitinib. All receptors come from a human donor with alopecia areata. Each CDR3 is given with its conserved first and last residue. A D gene is named only where the DNA matches it firmly. For some rows the clone size is stated as once, few or many, or as a class when expanded; others skip it.

>.|TRBV10-3|TRBJ2-7|.
TGTGCCATCAGCGACCCGGAGGCCTCCTACGAGCAGTACTTC
CAISDPEASYEQYF
>TRBD2|TRBV5-1|TRBJ2-7|.
TGCGCCAGCAGTTTGGGACTAGCGGGGGAGATCTTC
CASSLGLAGEIF
>.|TRBV11-3|TRBJ1-1|few
TGTGCCAGCAGCAGAAGCGGTGAAGCTTTCTTT
CASSRSGEAFF
>TRBD2|TRBV5-1|TRBJ2-7|.
TGCGCCAGCAGCGTCCCATGGGAGGGGTCGTCCTACGAGCAGTACTTC
CASSVPWEGSSYEQYF
>.|TRBV7-2|TRBJ1-1|once
TGTGCCAGCAGCTTAGCTGGCGGGTCCATGAACACTGAAGCTTTCTTT
CASSLAGGSMNTEAFF
>TRBD1|TRBV4-3|TRBJ2-5|.
TGCGCCAGCAGCCCGACCGGCCGGGACAGGGGGATGAAGACCCAGTACTTC
CASSPTGRDRGMKTQYF
>TRBD2|TRBV9|TRBJ2-1|few
TGTGCCAGCAGCGCCGGACTAGCGGGAGACTCTGAGCAGTTCTTC
CASSAGLAGDSEQFF
>TRBD1|TRBV27|TRBJ1-2|.
TGTGCCAGCAGTTTATACGGGACAGGGAGAAATGGCTACACCTTC
CASSLYGTGRNGYTF
>.|TRBV11-2|TRBJ1-1|.
TGTGCCAGCAGCTTCGGGGCGGGGGGCACAGCTTTCTTT
CASSFGAGGTAFF
>.|TRBV29-1|TRBJ1-2|few
TGCAGCGTTGATAAGGCCGCCTATGGCTACACCTTC
CSVDKAAYGYTF
>TRBD1|TRBV7-2|TRBJ1-4|.
TGTGCCAGCAGTAAGACAGGGGACAATGAAAAACTGTTTTTT
CASSKTGDNEKLFF
>.|TRBV7-6|TRBJ2-7|.
TGTGCCAGCAGCTCTGGGACTGCCGTGTTCTACGAGCAGTACTTC
CASSSGTAVFYEQYF
>TRBD2|TRBV5-4|TRBJ2-1|.
TGTGCCAGCAGACGTACGACTAGCGCTAGCTCCTACAATGAGCAGTTCTTC
CASRRTTSASSYNEQFF
>.|TRBV13|TRBJ1-3|.
TGTGCCAGCAGCTTAGAGGGAACAGGAAACACCATATATTTT
CASSLEGTGNTIYF
>.|TRBV5-4|TRBJ2-3|large
TGTGCCAGCAGCTTGAGGCCTACAGATACGCAGTATTTT
CASSLRPTDTQYF
>.|TRBV5-1|TRBJ2-2|.
TGCGCCAGCAGCTTGGGGTCAGGGTCCAACACCGGGGAGCTGTTTTTT
CASSLGSGSNTGELFF
>TRBD2|TRBV7-9|TRBJ2-5|.
TGTGCCAGCAGCCGCGGACTAGCGGGGGACCAAGAGACCCAGTACTTC
CASSRGLAGDQETQYF
>.|TRBV27|TRBJ2-3|few
TGTGCCAGCAGCCCTCTGTCGGGAACGCAGTATTTT
CASSPLSGTQYF
>TRBD1|TRBV19|TRBJ2-4|.
TGTGCCAGTAGTATAGGCAAGGACAGGGGCATTCAGTACTTC
CASSIGKDRGIQYF
>TRBD2|TRBV7-3|TRBJ2-2|.
TGTGCCAGCAGCTTAAGTCGTAGCGGGAGGACCGGGGAGCTGTTTTTT
CASSLSRSGRTGELFF
>TRBD2|TRBV5-1|TRBJ2-3|.
TGCGCCAGCAGCTTGGTAGCGGGCGCAGATACGCAGTATTTT
CASSLVAGADTQYF
>TRBD2|TRBV7-9|TRBJ2-3|.
TGTGCCAGCAGCCTTCCCACTAGCGGGGGCACAGATACGCAGTATTTT
CASSLPTSGGTDTQYF
>.|TRBV5-1|TRBJ2-3|.
TGCGCCAGCAGCTTGGCGGGGACGACAGATACGCAGTATTTT
CASSLAGTTDTQYF
>TRBD1|TRBV7-9|TRBJ2-7|.
TGTGCCAGCAGCTCCCGACCAGGGGGCGCGATGAACGAGCAGTACTTC
CASSSRPGGAMNEQYF
>.|TRBV6-6|TRBJ2-2|.
TGTGCCAGCGCCTCCCGGGAAAAGGACACCGGGGAGCTGTTTTTT
CASASREKDTGELFF
>.|TRBV6-5|TRBJ2-3|once
TGTGCCAGCAGGCGAGATAACACAGATACGCAGTATTTT
CASRRDNTDTQYF
>TRBD1|TRBV19|TRBJ2-2|.
TGTGCCAGTTTACGGGACAGGGGAGTTGGAACCGGGGAGCTGTTTTTT
CASLRDRGVGTGELFF
>TRBD2|TRBV5-1|TRBJ2-1|few
TGCGCCAGCAGCCCGGGAGGACTAGCGGGAGGTAGGAATGAGCAGTTCTTC
CASSPGGLAGGRNEQFF
>.|TRBV6-6|TRBJ1-3|.
TGTGCCAGCAGTTACGTAGGACACCTTGGAAACACCATATATTTT
CASSYVGHLGNTIYF
>.|TRBV7-2|TRBJ2-3|.
TGTGCCAGCAGCTCTCCCTTGACAGAGCGCACAGATACGCAGTATTTT
CASSSPLTERTDTQYF
>TRBD2|TRBV7-8|TRBJ2-7|.
TGTGCCAGCAGCTGGACTAGCTCCGAGCAGTACTTC
CASSWTSSEQYF
>.|TRBV19|TRBJ1-1|.
TGTGCCAGTAGTATCCCGACTGTGAGCACTGAAGCTTTCTTT
CASSIPTVSTEAFF
>TRBD1|TRBV19|TRBJ2-6|.
TGTGCCAGTAGAACAGGACAGGCCTCTGGGGCCAACGTCCTGACTTTC
CASRTGQASGANVLTF
>.|TRBV29-1|TRBJ1-1|few
TGCAGCGTTTTTGGGTTCCAGGCGGCCACTGAAGCTTTCTTT
CSVFGFQAATEAFF
>.|TRBV2|TRBJ2-5|few
TGTGCCAGCAGTCTAGGGGCATTTCAAGAGACCCAGTACTTC
CASSLGAFQETQYF
>.|TRBV11-2|TRBJ2-7|few
TGTGCCAGCAGCTTAGCCCGGACCAACGAGCAGTACTTC
CASSLARTNEQYF
>.|TRBV11-1|TRBJ2-6|.
TGTGCCAGCAGCTTAGGGGGAGGCTCTGGGGCCAACGTCCTGACTTTC
CASSLGGGSGANVLTF
>TRBD2|TRBV6-5|TRBJ2-7|.
TGTGCCAGCAGTTACTCGAACCAGCGGGGGTACGAGCAGTACTTC
CASSYSNQRGYEQYF
>.|TRBV11-2|TRBJ2-7|few
TGTGCCAGCAGCTTAGAGAGGGCAGGAGATATCAGCCCCTACGAGCAGTACTTC
CASSLERAGDISPYEQYF
>TRBD1|TRBV11-2|TRBJ1-5|.
TGTGCCAGCAGCTCCCTTGCAGGGGGCGGGAATCAGCCCCAGCATTTT
CASSSLAGGGNQPQHF
>.|TRBV5-6|TRBJ2-1|.
TGTGCCAGCAGCCTATTAGGAAATGAGCAGTTCTTC
CASSLLGNEQFF
>.|TRBV11-2|TRBJ1-3|.
TGCGCCAGCAGCCCTACAGGGAGAAACACCATATATTTT
CASSPTGRNTIYF
>TRBD1|TRBV28|TRBJ1-1|.
TGTGCCAGCAGTTTGGGCAGGGGGCGCCGGAGCACTGAAGCTTTCTTT
CASSLGRGRRSTEAFF
>TRBD1|TRBV7-2|TRBJ2-6|few
TGTGCCAGCAGTCGATCCAGGGGGTCGAGCTCTGGGGCCAACGTCCTGACTTTC
CASSRSRGSSSGANVLTF
>TRBD2|TRBV4-1|TRBJ2-3|.
TGCGCCAGCAGCCTGGGAGGGACTCGCCTAACAGATACGCAGTATTTT
CASSLGGTRLTDTQYF
>TRBD2|TRBV7-9|TRBJ2-2|once
TGTGCCAGCAGCTTAGCATACCGGGAGGTACGGACCGGGGAGCTGTTTTTT
CASSLAYREVRTGELFF
>.|TRBV19|TRBJ1-1|.
TGTGCCAGCATGGGGGGTTTGAACACTGAAGCTTTCTTT
CASMGGLNTEAFF
>TRBD2|TRBV19|TRBJ2-7|.
TGTGCCAGTAGTTGGGACTACTCCTACGAGCAGTACTTC
CASSWDYSYEQYF
>TRBD2|TRBV5-1|TRBJ2-3|.
TGCGCCAGCAGCTTTGACGGCGGGGGGGCCGCAGATACGCAGTATTTT
CASSFDGGGAADTQYF
>TRBD2|TRBV5-1|TRBJ2-5|.
TGCGCCAGCAGCTTGCCGACTAGCGGCCAAGAGACCCAGTACTTC
CASSLPTSGQETQYF
>.|TRBV15|TRBJ1-4|.
TGTGCCACCAGCAGAGATGGAGCGGGATTTAATGAAAAGCGACTGTTTTTT
CATSRDGAGFNEKRLFF